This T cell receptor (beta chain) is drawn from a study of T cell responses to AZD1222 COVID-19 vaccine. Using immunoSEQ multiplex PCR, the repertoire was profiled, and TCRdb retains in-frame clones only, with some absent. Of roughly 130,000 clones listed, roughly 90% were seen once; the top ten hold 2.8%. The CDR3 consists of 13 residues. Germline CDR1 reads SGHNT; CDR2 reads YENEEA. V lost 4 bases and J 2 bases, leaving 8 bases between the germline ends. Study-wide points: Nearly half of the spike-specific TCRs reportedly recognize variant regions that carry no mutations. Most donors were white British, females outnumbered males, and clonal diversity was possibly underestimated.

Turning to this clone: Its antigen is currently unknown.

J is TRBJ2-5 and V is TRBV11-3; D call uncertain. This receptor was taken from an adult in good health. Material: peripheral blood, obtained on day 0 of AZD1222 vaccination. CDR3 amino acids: CASSSSEQETQYF. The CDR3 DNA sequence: TGTGCCAGCAGCTCCAGTGAGCAAGAGACCCAGTACTTC.